This TCR beta chain was captured by sequencing in a study of CD8 T cells in acute hepatitis C reinfection. Looking at the study overall: CD8+ T cells recognizing the HCV NS3-1073 epitope were profiled acutely and after viral clearance. Study-wide points: Alphabeta pairing of public clonotypes could not be determined from bulk TCRbeta data.

V shed 0 bases and J shed 8 bases, with 9 bases lying between them. The CDR3 contains 13 residues. Germline CDR1 is SGHDT and CDR2 is YYEEEE. In regard to this clone: Its target is not known.

Method: immunoSEQ multiplex PCR; TCRdb's copy keeps in-frame clones and lacks some. This repertoire shows 30,000 to 40,000 clones, approximately 90% found once; its top ten account for more than 0.4%. Regarding time point: naive CD8 control sorted from an acute-time-point sample. Sequencing was performed on naive CD8+ T cells from PBMCs. This sequence joins TRBV5-6 and TRBJ1-3; D is unclear. This receptor was obtained from a man aged 25-45 years with chronic hepatitis C. CDR3 nucleotides: TGTGCCAGCAGCTTGGCCTCATCGGACACCATATATTTT. Its translation: CASSLASSDTIYF.